The 7 T cell receptor beta chains given below trace back to one sample, sequenced in a study of blood T cell repertoires in COVID-19. Sequencing was performed with immunoSEQ multiplex PCR; in TCRdb, only in-frame clones are kept and a portion is missing. The sample has some 320,000 clones, approximately 89% seen once; the top ten hold approximately 6.6%. The sequenced material came from peripheral blood. All receptors come from a woman aged 30 to 39 who had recovered from COVID-19.

The V gene is TRBV2, the J gene TRBJ1-1; tentatively, D is TRBD1 (5 bases). The CDR3 runs to 15 residues. V was pared by 7 bases and J by 1 base, with 16 bases between. CDR1 and CDR2 from the germline V gene are SNHLY and FYNNEI. The CDR3 sequence is CASKTRGVANTEAFF. DNA of the CDR3: TGTGCCAGCAAAACACGGGGGGTCGCGAACACTGAAGCTTTCTTT.

This clone was found once. CDR3 amino acids: CASSTQGVGTNEQFF. The CDR3, as DNA: TGTGCCAGCAGCACACAAGGGGTGGGCACCAATGAGCAGTTCTTC. The chain couples TRBV7-9 to TRBJ2-1; D possibly corresponds to TRBD1 (5 bases). Looked up from germline, CDR1 is SEHNR and CDR2 is FQNEAQ (reference sequence). Trimming shortened V by 5 bases and J by 6 bases, and 17 bases separated the two germline ends. The CDR3 contains 15 residues. Looking up the rest from reference TRBV7-9 and TRBJ2-1 gives the full variable domain: DTGVSQNPRHKITKRGQNVTFRCDPISEHNRLYWYRQTLGQGPEFLTYFQNEAQLEKSRLLSDRFSAERPKGSFSTLEIQRTEQGDSAMYLCASSTQGVGTNEQFFGPGTRLTVL.

The sample holds a few counts of this clone. The chain is built from TRBV5-1 and TRBJ2-2; D unclear. The CDR3 length is 16 residues. Trimming removed 1 base from V and 0 bases from J, with 10 bases in between. Germline V gene lookup returns CDR1 SGHRS and CDR2 YFSETQ. CDR3 sequence: CASSLNAVANTGELFF. The DNA for the CDR3 is TGCGCCAGCAGCTTGAATGCAGTCGCGAACACCGGGGAGCTGTTTTTT.

Concerning this clone: Other nucleotide sequences in the sample specify the same CDR3. The chain combines TRBV7-2 with TRBJ2-7, with D possibly being TRBD1 (6 bases). Germline V lookup: CDR1 SGHTA, CDR2 FQGNSA. The V gene lost 5 bases and the J gene lost 0 bases, with 14 bases spanning the gap. This CDR3 has 15 amino acids. The CDR3 nucleotides are TGTGCCAGCAGCCCCACAGGGACGGTCTCCTACGAGCAGTACTTC. Residues: CASSPTGTVSYEQYF.

The chain has TRBV19 and TRBJ1-5; a weak D match, TRBD1 (5 bases). The germline V and J ends were trimmed by 5 bases and 0 bases, with 14 bases remaining between them. In germline, CDR1 is LNHDA, CDR2 SQIVND (reference sequence). The CDR3 spans 16 residues. The DNA for the CDR3 is TGTGCCAGTAGTCCCCAGCCAGGGAATAGCAATCAGCCCCAGCATTTT. It specifies CASSPQPGNSNQPQHF.

The rearrangement uses TRBV19 and TRBJ1-1; TRBD1 matches 7 bases. V lost 9 bases and J lost 1; bases outside the gene matches: 17. Germline V lookup: CDR1 LNHDA, CDR2 SQIVND (reference sequence). The CDR3 length is 17 residues. The DNA of the CDR3 is TGTGCCAGCCAGGGGGAACTACGATCGGGGGAGAACACTGAAGCTTTCTTT. This translates into CASQGELRSGENTEAFF.

This chain connects TRBV28 to TRBJ2-7; TRBD1 matches at 9 bases. The CDR3 sequence is 15 residues long. CDR1 is MDHEN, CDR2 SYDVKM, per germline. The junction had 6 bases not matched to a gene; V was cut back by 1 base and J by 5 bases. CDR3 residues: CASSLFTGGIDEQYF. DNA of the CDR3: TGTGCCAGCAGTTTATTTACAGGGGGCATCGACGAGCAGTACTTC.